The 20 T cell receptor beta chains given below trace back to one sample, sequenced in a study of early T cells in non-severe SARS-CoV-2 infection (dated by TCRdb to about 2021). The library was obtained by 5' RACE. The data were produced on a NextSeq 500. TCRdb trimmed the raw reads at Q25, called clones with MiXCR and kept productive beta chains. Each CDR3 protein appears once, grouped with its most common genes and DNA. This sample has under 70,000 distinct CDR3 sequences in its table, and more than 4% of those were observed once. Together, the top ten hold just under 5% of the sample. Sample: whole blood. The receptors shown here come from an adult who was a healthcare worker with PCR-confirmed SARS-CoV-2 infection or an uninfected control (not recorded which).

This clonotype was recorded at least ten times. V usage is TRBV30 and J usage is TRBJ2-3, with D unresolved. V dropped 2 bases and J dropped 0 bases, with 12 bases sitting between them. The CDR3 is 15 residues long. CDR1 is GTSNPN and CDR2 is SVGIG in the germline V gene (reference sequence). CDR3 amino acids: CAWSSRGESTDTQYF. DNA for the CDR3: TGTGCCTGGAGTTCTCGAGGCGAAAGCACAGATACGCAGTATTTT.

This clonotype has ten or more counts. This rearrangement joins TRBV12-3 or TRBV12-4 to TRBJ2-1; weak D call: TRBD2 (6 bases). V was cut by 6 bases and J by 0 bases, with 12 bases left in between. CDR3 length: 15 amino acids. CDR3 protein: CASRWGGISYNEQFF. In nucleotides, the CDR3 is TGTGCCAGCAGGTGGGGCGGGATCTCCTACAATGAGCAGTTCTTC.

This clonotype was observed at least ten times. V is TRBV6-2 or TRBV6-3 and J is TRBJ1-5, with no clear D. Germline V gene data show CDR1 as MNHEY and CDR2 as SVGEGT. Trimming left V 4 bases short and J 1 base short, with 14 bases between. This CDR3 is built from 16 residues. CDR3 in DNA: TGTGCCAGCAGTTCAATCGTCCCCACGAGCAATCAGCCCCAGCATTTT. It is translated as CASSSIVPTSNQPQHF.

This clonotype has only a few counts. The CDR3 DNA reads as TGTGCCAGCACCACGGACGGTTTTGGCCAGCCCCAGCATTTT. It is translated as CASTTDGFGQPQHF. The V and J genes are TRBV28 and TRBJ1-5, with unresolved D. Germline CDR1 MDHEN, CDR2 SYDVKM. Trimming shortened V by 7 bases and J by 7 bases, and 17 bases separated the two germline ends. The CDR3 loop spans 14 amino acids.

The chain carries TRBV24-1 and TRBJ1-4, with 12 bases identical to TRBD1. The CDR3 spans 16 residues. The junction had 5 bases not matched to a gene; V was cut back by 4 bases and J by 6 bases. In germline, CDR1 is KGHDR, CDR2 SFDVKD. For the CDR3, the DNA is TGTGCCACCAGTGAACCGGGGACAGGGGGCGATGAAAAACTGTTTTTT. The encoded protein is CATSEPGTGGDEKLFF.

This clonotype was seen more than once but under ten times. V and J are TRBV5-1 and TRBJ1-4; 8 nucleotides align to TRBD1. V lost 4 bases and J lost 3; bases outside the gene matches: 5. The CDR3 has 15 residues. Germline lookup yields CDR1 SGHRS and CDR2 YFSETQ. The CDR3 sequence: CASSPGTGPNEKLFF. The CDR3 nucleotides are TGCGCCAGCAGCCCCGGGACAGGCCCTAATGAAAAACTGTTTTTT.

This clonotype was detected ten times or more. The rearrangement uses TRBV27 and TRBJ2-5; 9 bases are shared with TRBD2. V was clipped by 1 base and J by 5 bases; unmatched bases: 5. CDR3 length: 15 residues. Germline CDR1 MNHEY, CDR2 SMNVEV (reference sequence). CDR3 sequence (DNA): TGTGCCAGCAGTTTATGGGTAGCGGGAGTGGAGACCCAGTACTTC. It translates to CASSLWVAGVETQYF.

Note on this clonotype: A much larger clone differs by one base, so this may be a read error. The chain employs TRBV5-1 and TRBJ2-5; D remains unclear. The CDR3 totals 15 residues. Trimming shortened V by 6 bases and J by 6 bases, and 21 bases separated the two germline ends. Germline CDR1 and CDR2: SGHRS and YFSETQ. The CDR3 reads CASNLKSEWPKTQYF. In DNA, the CDR3 is TGCGCCAGCAACTTAAAGAGTGAGTGGCCCAAGACCCAGTACTTC.

Ten or more counts support this clonotype. The chain uses TRBV29-1 and TRBJ2-7, with D perhaps TRBD2 (6 bases). CDR1 and CDR2 (germline): SQVTM, ANQGSEA. V was shortened by 4 bases and J by 0 bases, with 16 bases between the two germline ends. The CDR3 runs to 15 residues. The CDR3 DNA reads as TGCAGCGTTGTCGGAGGGGCGGGTAGCTCCTACGAGCAGTACTTC. Translation: CSVVGGAGSSYEQYF.

There are many counts of this clonotype. The V gene is TRBV20-1, the J gene TRBJ1-4, with TRBD1 as a possible D gene (6 bases). This CDR3 contains 16 residues. The V end was cut by 1 base, the J end by 0 bases, with 12 bases between. The germline V gene has CDR1 DFQATT and CDR2 SNEGSKA (reference sequence). CDR3 nucleotide sequence: TGCAGTGCTAGAGGGGACACGTTTGCAACTAATGAAAAACTGTTTTTT. Translated, it gives CSARGDTFATNEKLFF.

In its sample, this clonotype was seen many times. The gene calls are TRBV5-1 and TRBJ2-1, with D possibly matching TRBD2 (5 bases). Germline CDR1 reads SGHRS; CDR2 reads YFSETQ. This CDR3 contains 13 residues. Trimming left V 6 bases short and J 5 bases short, with 12 bases between. The CDR3 loop reads CASTGNLNNEQFF. The CDR3 DNA reads as TGCGCCAGCACGGGGAACCTTAACAATGAGCAGTTCTTC.

This clonotype occurred many times. CDR3 DNA sequence: TGTGCCAGCGGGGGGGACAGGACCTCGTACGAGCAGTACTTC. It translates to CASGGDRTSYEQYF. V and J are TRBV11-2 and TRBJ2-7; D possibly corresponds to TRBD1 (8 bases). Looked up from germline, CDR1 is SGHAT and CDR2 is FQNNGV. This CDR3 region has 14 residues. The V end was cut by 8 bases, the J end by 4 bases, with 18 bases between.

This clonotype occurred a few times. The rearrangement links TRBV10-3 to TRBJ1-1; D is unclear. Looked up from germline, CDR1 is ENHRY and CDR2 is SYGVKD. This CDR3 spans 11 amino acids. V shed 10 bases and J shed 4 bases, with 10 bases lying between them. CDR3 nucleotide sequence: TGTGCCACGGGCGGGAGCACTGAAGCTTTCTTT. It is translated as CATGGSTEAFF.

This chain joins TRBV9 and TRBJ2-1; 7 bases are shared with TRBD1. Per the germline V gene, CDR1 is SGDLS and CDR2 is YYNGEE. The CDR3 spans 16 residues. J gave up 5 bases and V 4 bases, and 12 bases lay outside the gene matches. In DNA, the CDR3 is TGTGCCAGCAGCCCACAGACAGGGTACGTCCACAATGAGCAGTTCTTC. As protein: CASSPQTGYVHNEQFF.

This clonotype was found many times. The chain is built from TRBV19 and TRBJ1-6; 8 bases align to TRBD1. This CDR3 is 17 amino acids long. With V trimmed by 3 bases and J by 10 bases, 14 bases remained unmatched. Germline lookup yields CDR1 LNHDA and CDR2 SQIVND (reference sequence). CDR3 DNA sequence: TGTGCCAGTAGTATCGGTAGTCCAGGGGGCTCTATGTCACCCCTCCACTTT. Translating it yields CASSIGSPGGSMSPLHF.

This clonotype was detected many times. The rearrangement joins TRBV7-3 to TRBJ2-3, with 12 positions matching TRBD2. This CDR3 spans 16 amino acids. CDR1 is SGHTA and CDR2 is FQGTGA in the germline V gene. J gave up 4 bases and V 4 bases, and 6 bases lay outside the gene matches. The CDR3, as DNA: TGTGCCAGCAGCTCAGGACTAGCGGGGCGGGCAGATACGCAGTATTTT. Its protein product is CASSSGLAGRADTQYF. Using reference TRBV7-3 and TRBJ2-3 for the parts outside the CDR3, the full variable domain is GAGVSQTPSNKVTEKGKYVELRCDPISGHTALYWYRQSLGQGPEFLIYFQGTGAADDSGLPNDRFFAVRPEGSVSTLKIQRTERGDSAVYLCASSSGLAGRADTQYFGPGTRLTVL.

There are many counts of this clonotype. The rearrangement uses TRBV5-4 and TRBJ2-2, with TRBD2 as a possible D gene (7 bases). From germline, CDR1 is SGHNT and CDR2 YYREEE (reference sequence). The CDR3 has 14 residues. V was cut by 2 bases and J by 7 bases, with 12 bases left in between. CDR3: CASSFGGRGGELFF. Here the CDR3 DNA reads TGTGCCAGCAGCTTCGGGGGGCGCGGCGGGGAGCTGTTTTTT.

The chain uses TRBV29-1 and TRBJ2-5; D remains unclear. The CDR3 totals 11 residues. CDR1 SQVTM and CDR2 ANQGSEA come from the germline V gene. With 5 bases removed from V and 5 bases from J, the gap between germline ends came to 9 bases. This CDR3 is CSVYEAETQYF. The CDR3 coding sequence is TGCAGCGTTTACGAGGCGGAGACCCAGTACTTC.

This clonotype was counted a few times. This CDR3 is CASGLSGSINIQYF. In nucleotides, the CDR3 is TGTGCTAGTGGTTTATCTGGTAGTATAAACATTCAGTACTTC. This chain links TRBV12-5 with TRBJ2-4; D not certain. Trimming pared 3 bases from V and 6 bases from J, leaving 12 bases between. The CDR3 is 14 amino acids. From germline, CDR1 is LGHNT and CDR2 FRNRAP. The full variable domain, rest sourced from reference TRBV12-5 and TRBJ2-4, is DARVTQTPRHKVTEMGQEVTMRCQPILGHNTVFWYRQTMMQGLELLAYFRNRAPLDDSGMPKDRFSAEMPDATLATLKIQPSEPRDSAVYFCASGLSGSINIQYFGAGTRLSVL.

This clonotype was seen many times. The chain combines TRBV4-1 with TRBJ2-2; D might be TRBD1 or TRBD2, each matching 5 bases. The germline CDR1 and CDR2 sequences are MGHRA and YSYEKL. Trimming pared 4 bases from V and 7 bases from J, leaving 19 bases between. This CDR3 has 16 residues. Written as DNA, the CDR3 is TGCGCCAGCAGCCCCCCCCAGGTCCTGAGGGGCGGGGAGCTGTTTTTT. As protein: CASSPPQVLRGGELFF.